The present T cell receptor beta chain was sequenced within a study of T cells in Graves' hyperthyroidism and ophthalmopathy. CDR1 is SNHLY, CDR2 FYNNEI, per germline. The CDR3 runs to 13 residues. With 3 bases clipped from V and 8 bases from J, the junction kept 5 bases outside the gene matches. In this sample, this clonotype turned up many times. Amplified TCR beta CDR3 regions derived from RNA transcripts. The study used the HTBI primer set for a first-round RT-PCR of the TCR CDR3. TCRdb passed the multiplex PCR reads through MiXCR, listing each CDR3 protein once. The sample lists roughly 700,000 distinct CDR3 sequences, 14% occurring once.

Sequenced: blood. The rearrangement joins TRBV2 to TRBJ2-5; 8 bases are a match to TRBD2. The TCR comes from a woman under 30 with Graves' hyperthyroidism. This chain's CDR3 is CASSDPLAGTQYF. CDR3 nucleotides: TGTGCCAGCAGTGATCCCCTAGCGGGTACCCAGTACTTC.